One and the same sample provided the 14 T cell receptor beta chains below, sequenced in a study of shared clonotypes between healthy human individuals (dated by TCRdb to between 2020 and 2021). CD8 naive samples consisted of CD45RO-negative cells that were positively selected for CCR7, yielding a CD45RA+CCR7+ population without TemRA cells. Library method: the immunoSEQ multiplex PCR assay. TCRdb re-hosts the immuneACCESS table, in-frame sequences only. Its copies lack some clones; in the studies checked, an unresolved V gene accounts for under half of them, and the cause for the rest is not known. Across this sample there are around 2,000,000 clones, with about 95% seen only once. Of the sample, 1.2% falls within the top ten clones. The sequenced material came from naive CD8+ T cells sorted from blood. The cell subset or site label here, explained by the study, means: CD45RA+CCR7+. Receptors originate from a man younger than 35 in good health.

This chain connects TRBV11-3 to TRBJ2-1, with 8 bases aligning to TRBD2. Trimming removed 5 bases from V and 8 bases from J; junction bases left unmatched: 8. The CDR3 is 14 amino acids. Looked up from germline, CDR1 is SGHNT and CDR2 is YENEEA. CDR3 bases: TGTGCCAGCAGCCTGGGACTAGGATTCGATGAGCAGTTCTTC. It specifies CASSLGLGFDEQFF.

The chain joins TRBV4-1 to TRBJ2-1; TRBD2 agrees at 9 bases. V was clipped by 4 bases and J by 7 bases; unmatched bases: 14. Germline CDR1 and CDR2: MGHRA and YSYEKL. The CDR3 runs to 17 residues. DNA for the CDR3: TGCGCCAGCAGCCGAATAGGTAGCGGGGGTATTTGGAATGAGCAGTTCTTC. This codes for CASSRIGSGGIWNEQFF.

A few counts support this clone. This chain links TRBV7-9 with TRBJ1-5; maybe TRBD1 (5 bases). V gave up 7 bases and J gave up 3 bases, with 10 bases separating them. The germline V gene has CDR1 SEHNR and CDR2 FQNEAQ (reference sequence). The CDR3 length is 13 residues. The CDR3, as DNA: TGTGCCAGCACCGGGACTGCCAATCAGCCCCAGCATTTT. It specifies CASTGTANQPQHF.

The V gene is TRBV7-2, the J gene TRBJ2-1, with D tentatively TRBD2 (7 bases). Deletions cut 0 bases from V and 7 bases from J, with 10 bases between. Germline CDR1 SGHTA, CDR2 FQGNSA. This CDR3 region has 14 residues. CDR3 region: CASSLAGGLNEQFF. In DNA form, the CDR3 reads TGTGCCAGCAGCTTAGCGGGGGGGCTTAATGAGCAGTTCTTC. The whole variable domain, filled in from reference TRBV7-2 and TRBJ2-1, reads GAGVSQSPSNKVTEKGKDVELRCDPISGHTALYWYRQSLGQGLEFLIYFQGNSAPDKSGLPSDRFSAERTGGSVSTLTIQRTQQEDSAVYLCASSLAGGLNEQFFGPGTRLTVL.

CDR3 coding DNA: TGTGCCAGCAGGCAAGAGACCTACAATGAGCAGTTCTTC. The encoded protein is CASRQETYNEQFF. This rearrangement joins TRBV7-9 to TRBJ2-1; D is uncertain. The CDR3 extends over 13 amino acids. Germline V gene sequence: CDR1 SEHNR, CDR2 FQNEAQ (reference sequence). The germline V and J ends were trimmed by 6 bases and 2 bases, with 8 bases remaining between them.

The CDR3 DNA reads TGTGCCAGCAGTGAAGCGGACAGGGGGTTGGAGACCCAGTACTTC. Encoded protein: CASSEADRGLETQYF. This chain joins TRBV6-1 and TRBJ2-5; 10 nucleotides line up with TRBD1. The V and J ends lost 0 bases and 5 bases, in that order; junction bases with no gene match: 3. Germline lookup yields CDR1 MNHNS and CDR2 SASEGT. This CDR3 is 15 amino acids long.

CDR3 sequence (DNA): TGCAGCGCCGATAAGGGACAGGGGGCAACCGGGGAGCTGTTTTTT. Translation gives CSADKGQGATGELFF. The genes are TRBV29-1 and TRBJ2-2; TRBD1 matches 12 bases. The CDR3 loop spans 15 amino acids. Germline V gives CDR1 SQVTM, CDR2 ANQGSEA. Germline trimming cut 7 bases from V and 5 bases from J; bases unmatched to any gene: 8.

The rearrangement joins TRBV5-3 to TRBJ1-1; 8 bases agree with TRBD1. TRBV5-3 is designated an ORF whose function remains uncertain. The J segment lost 1 base and the V segment lost 4 bases, leaving 9 bases of the junction unmatched. This CDR3 region has 16 residues. CDR3 protein: CARSNIRGQRNTEAFF. The CDR3 region has the DNA TGTGCCAGAAGCAACATCAGGGGGCAGAGGAACACTGAAGCTTTCTTT.

This clone was counted a single time. The chain links TRBV5-4 to TRBJ2-5; no firm D call. Germline V lookup: CDR1 SGHNT, CDR2 YYREEE (reference sequence). This CDR3 is 13 amino acids long. V shed 0 bases and J shed 3 bases, with 6 bases lying between them. CDR3 sequence (DNA): TGTGCCAGCAGCTTGGGGTGGGAAGAGACCCAGTACTTC. Translating it yields CASSLGWEETQYF.

V gene TRBV5-6 combines with J gene TRBJ1-3; D is possibly TRBD1 (5 bases). CDR1 and CDR2 (germline): SGHDT, YYEEEE. CDR3 length equals 14 residues. The V end lost 3 bases, the J end lost 3 bases, and 10 bases lay between the germline ends. The CDR3 region is CASSSRALGNTIYF. The CDR3 bases are TGTGCCAGCAGCTCCAGGGCCCTTGGAAACACCATATATTTT.

The gene calls are TRBV6-5 and TRBJ2-1; no clear D gene. CDR1 is MNHEY, CDR2 SVGAGI, per germline. V was trimmed by 2 bases and J by 3 bases, leaving 11 bases between them. This CDR3 is 15 amino acids long. The CDR3 is CASSYLPGDYNEQFF. CDR3 DNA sequence: TGTGCCAGCAGTTACCTCCCAGGAGACTACAATGAGCAGTTCTTC.

The gene calls are TRBV19 and TRBJ2-2; no definite D call. The V gene lost 5 bases and the J gene lost 1 base, with 5 bases spanning the gap. The CDR3 runs 13 residues. Germline lookup yields CDR1 LNHDA and CDR2 SQIVND (reference sequence). The CDR3 bases are TGTGCCAGTAGTTTCGGGAACACCGGGGAGCTGTTTTTT. Encoded protein: CASSFGNTGELFF.

This sequence joins TRBV15 and TRBJ1-5; tentatively, D is TRBD1 (6 bases). CDR3 length: 14 residues. Germline V gene lookup returns CDR1 LNHNV and CDR2 YYDKDF (reference sequence). V was trimmed by 7 bases and J by 0 bases, leaving 10 bases between them. Here the CDR3 DNA reads TGTGCCACCACCCTGGGACATAGCAATCAGCCCCAGCATTTT. The encoded protein is CATTLGHSNQPQHF.

The chain links TRBV9 to TRBJ1-2, with a possible D match to TRBD1 (5 bases). V dropped 0 bases and J dropped 8 bases, with 14 bases sitting between them. Per germline, CDR1 SGDLS and CDR2 YYNGEE. This CDR3 comprises 14 residues. The CDR3 protein is CASSVGRGIEGYTF. The DNA of the CDR3 is TGTGCCAGCAGCGTAGGTAGGGGTATAGAAGGCTACACCTTC.